The present T cell receptor (beta chain) was sequenced within a study of cytomegalovirus exposure and HLA in healthy donors. Broader study findings: CMV serostatus alone was available as immune exposure information.

V dropped 5 bases and J dropped 0; count of bases not matched to a gene: 10. The germline V gene encodes CDR1 SEHNR and CDR2 FQNEAQ (reference sequence). The length of the CDR3 is 17 residues. As concerns this clone: Its antigen is unidentified.

13 Jbeta primers and 60 Vbeta primers were used for the PCR. TCRdb's table, derived via immunoSEQ multiplex PCR, lists solely in-frame clones and lacks some. The sample shows 250,000 to 350,000 clones, roughly 70% of them seen only once. The chain combines TRBV7-9 with TRBJ2-4, with 7 positions matching TRBD2. The sequence derives from a female donor in good health and CMV-seronegative. Source material: PBMCs. In DNA form, the CDR3 reads TGTGCCAGCAGCCCGGAACTTAAGCGGGAAGCCAAAAACATTCAGTACTTC. Translated, it gives CASSPELKREAKNIQYF.